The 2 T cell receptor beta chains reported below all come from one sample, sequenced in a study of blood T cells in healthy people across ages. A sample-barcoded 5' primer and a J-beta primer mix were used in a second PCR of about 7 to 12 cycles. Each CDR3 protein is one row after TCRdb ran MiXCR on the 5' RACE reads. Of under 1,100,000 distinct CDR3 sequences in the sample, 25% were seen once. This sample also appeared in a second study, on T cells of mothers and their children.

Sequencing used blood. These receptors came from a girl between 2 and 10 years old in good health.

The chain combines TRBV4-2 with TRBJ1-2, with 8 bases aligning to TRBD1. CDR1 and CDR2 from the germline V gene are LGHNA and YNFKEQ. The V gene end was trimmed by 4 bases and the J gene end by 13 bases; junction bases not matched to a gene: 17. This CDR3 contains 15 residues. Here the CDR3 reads CASSLTQGAPSKFTF. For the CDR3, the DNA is TGTGCCAGCAGCCTTACGCAGGGGGCGCCGTCAAAGTTCACCTTC.

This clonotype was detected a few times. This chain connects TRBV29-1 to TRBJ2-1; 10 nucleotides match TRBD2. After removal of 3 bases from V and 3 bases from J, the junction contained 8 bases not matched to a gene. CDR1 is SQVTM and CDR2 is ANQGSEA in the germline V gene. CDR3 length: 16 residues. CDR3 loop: CSVEPPLAGIYNEQFF. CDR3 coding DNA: TGCAGCGTTGAGCCCCCACTAGCGGGAATCTACAATGAGCAGTTCTTC.